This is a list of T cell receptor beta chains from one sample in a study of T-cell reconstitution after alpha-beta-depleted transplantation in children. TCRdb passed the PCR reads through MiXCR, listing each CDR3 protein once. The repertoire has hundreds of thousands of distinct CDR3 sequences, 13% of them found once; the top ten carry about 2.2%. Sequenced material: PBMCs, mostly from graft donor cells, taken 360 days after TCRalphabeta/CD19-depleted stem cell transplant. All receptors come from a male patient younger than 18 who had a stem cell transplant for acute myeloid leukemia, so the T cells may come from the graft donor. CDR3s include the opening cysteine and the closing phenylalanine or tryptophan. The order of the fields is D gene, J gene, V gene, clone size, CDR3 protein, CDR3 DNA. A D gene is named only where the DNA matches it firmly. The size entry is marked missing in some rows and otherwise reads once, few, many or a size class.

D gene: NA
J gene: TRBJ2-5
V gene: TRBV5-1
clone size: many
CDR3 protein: CASSSTPGTMETQYF
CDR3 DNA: TGCGCCAGCAGCTCCACACCCGGGACCATGGAGACCCAGTACTTC

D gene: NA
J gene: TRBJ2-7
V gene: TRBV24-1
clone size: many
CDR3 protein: CATSVAGESNEQYF
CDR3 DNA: TGTGCCACCAGTGTGGCAGGGGAATCGAACGAGCAGTACTTC

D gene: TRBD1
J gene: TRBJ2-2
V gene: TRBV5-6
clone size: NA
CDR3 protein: CASSLVGRGPTGELFF
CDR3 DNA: TGTGCCAGCAGCTTGGTGGGCAGGGGGCCCACCGGGGAGCTGTTTTTT

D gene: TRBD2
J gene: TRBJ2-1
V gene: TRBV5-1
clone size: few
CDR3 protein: CASSLVPSGSYNEQFF
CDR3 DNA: TGCGCCAGCAGCTTGGTGCCTAGCGGGAGCTACAATGAGCAGTTCTTC

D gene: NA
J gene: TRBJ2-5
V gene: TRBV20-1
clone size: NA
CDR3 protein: CSARGGGGQETQYF
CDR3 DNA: TGCAGTGCTAGAGGCGGTGGAGGGCAAGAGACCCAGTACTTC

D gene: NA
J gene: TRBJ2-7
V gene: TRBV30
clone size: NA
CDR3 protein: CAWSPYFGEQYF
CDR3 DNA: TGTGCCTGGAGCCCGTACTTTGGCGAGCAGTACTTC

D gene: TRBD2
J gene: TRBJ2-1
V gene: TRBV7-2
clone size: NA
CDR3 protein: CASSPSAGGPLNEQFF
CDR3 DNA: TGTGCCAGCAGCCCCTCGGCGGGAGGCCCTCTTAATGAGCAGTTCTTC

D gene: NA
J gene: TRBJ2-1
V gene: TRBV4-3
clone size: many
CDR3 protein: CASSQPGDSYNEQFF
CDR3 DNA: TGCGCCAGCAGCCAACCGGGGGACAGTTACAATGAGCAGTTCTTC

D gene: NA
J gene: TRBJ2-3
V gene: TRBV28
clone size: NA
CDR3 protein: CASWGTRHTDTQYF
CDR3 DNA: TGTGCCAGTTGGGGGACCCGGCACACAGATACGCAGTATTTT

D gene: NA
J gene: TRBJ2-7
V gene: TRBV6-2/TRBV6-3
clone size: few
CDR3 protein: CASSPGRPYEQYF
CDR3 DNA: TGTGCCAGCAGTCCCGGCCGCCCCTACGAGCAGTACTTC

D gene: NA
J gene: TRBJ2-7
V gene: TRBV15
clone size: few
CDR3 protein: CATSRDGEEQLGPGSYEQYF
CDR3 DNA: TGTGCCACCAGCAGAGATGGGGAGGAACAACTCGGACCAGGTTCCTACGAGCAGTACTTC

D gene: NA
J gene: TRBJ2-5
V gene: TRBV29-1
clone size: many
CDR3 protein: CSVEEETQYF
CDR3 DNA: TGCAGCGTTGAAGAGGAGACCCAGTACTTC

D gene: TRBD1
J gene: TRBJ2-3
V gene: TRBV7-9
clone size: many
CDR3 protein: CASSSGQGVPDTQYF
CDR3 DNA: TGTGCCAGCAGCTCGGGACAGGGAGTCCCAGATACGCAGTATTTT

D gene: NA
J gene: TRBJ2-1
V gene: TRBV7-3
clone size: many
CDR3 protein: CASSPLSLSSYNEQFF
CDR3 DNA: TGTGCCAGCAGCCCTCTATCGCTGAGCTCCTACAATGAGCAGTTCTTC

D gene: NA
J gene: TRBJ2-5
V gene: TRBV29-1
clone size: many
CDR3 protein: CSVEVLAGLQETQYF
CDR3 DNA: TGCAGCGTTGAAGTATTGGCAGGCTTGCAAGAGACCCAGTACTTC

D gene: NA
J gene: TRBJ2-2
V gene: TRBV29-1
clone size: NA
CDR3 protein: CSVAWAANTGELFF
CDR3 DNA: TGCAGCGTTGCCTGGGCCGCGAACACCGGGGAGCTGTTTTTT

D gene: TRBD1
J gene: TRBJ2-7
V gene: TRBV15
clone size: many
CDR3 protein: CATSRLTGGEYEQYF
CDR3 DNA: TGTGCCACCAGCAGACTTACAGGGGGCGAGTACGAGCAGTACTTC

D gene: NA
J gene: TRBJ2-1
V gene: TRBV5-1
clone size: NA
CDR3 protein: CASSAPTYNEQFF
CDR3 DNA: TGCGCCAGCAGTGCGCCCACCTACAATGAGCAGTTCTTC

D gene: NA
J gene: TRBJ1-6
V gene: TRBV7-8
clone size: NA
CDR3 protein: CASSRSPVGSPLHF
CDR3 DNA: TGTGCCAGCAGCCGATCTCCCGTCGGTTCACCCCTCCACTTT

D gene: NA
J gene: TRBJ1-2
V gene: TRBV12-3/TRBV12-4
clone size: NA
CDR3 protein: CASSSDLSNYGYTF
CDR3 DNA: TGTGCCAGCAGCTCCGACCTGTCTAACTATGGCTACACCTTC

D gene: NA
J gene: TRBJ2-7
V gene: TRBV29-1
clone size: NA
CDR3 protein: CSVGGEDRYEQYF
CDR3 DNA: TGCAGCGTTGGCGGGGAAGATCGCTACGAGCAGTACTTC

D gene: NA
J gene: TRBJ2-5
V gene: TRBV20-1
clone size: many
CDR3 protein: CSASRSSGWGQYF
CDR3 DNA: TGCAGTGCTAGCCGAAGTTCAGGGTGGGGCCAGTACTTC

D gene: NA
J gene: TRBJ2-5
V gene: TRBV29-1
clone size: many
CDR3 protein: CSGGDFQETQYF
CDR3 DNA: TGCAGCGGGGGGGACTTCCAAGAGACCCAGTACTTC

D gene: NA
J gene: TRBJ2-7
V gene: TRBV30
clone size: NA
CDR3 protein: CAWAAGPGGEQYF
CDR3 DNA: TGTGCCTGGGCGGCCGGGCCCGGCGGCGAGCAGTACTTC

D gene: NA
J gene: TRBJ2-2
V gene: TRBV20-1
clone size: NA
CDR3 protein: CSARPRWEELFF
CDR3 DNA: TGCAGTGCTAGACCCCGGTGGGAGGAGCTGTTTTTT

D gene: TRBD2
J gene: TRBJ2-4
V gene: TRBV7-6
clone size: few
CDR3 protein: CASSLVRASGRAGAKNIQYF
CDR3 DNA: TGTGCCAGCAGCTTAGTGCGGGCTAGCGGGAGGGCCGGGGCCAAAAACATTCAGTACTTC

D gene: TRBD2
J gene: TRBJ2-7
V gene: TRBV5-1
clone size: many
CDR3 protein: CASRGAGTSGLYEQYF
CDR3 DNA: TGCGCCAGCAGAGGGGCCGGGACTAGCGGCCTCTACGAGCAGTACTTC

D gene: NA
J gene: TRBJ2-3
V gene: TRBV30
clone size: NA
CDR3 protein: CAWSRDTTDTQYF
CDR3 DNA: TGTGCCTGGAGCAGGGATACCACAGATACGCAGTATTTT

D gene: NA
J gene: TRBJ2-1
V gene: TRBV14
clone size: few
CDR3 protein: CASSHPMEGPFTYNEQFF
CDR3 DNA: TGTGCCAGCAGCCACCCAATGGAGGGGCCCTTCACCTACAATGAGCAGTTCTTC

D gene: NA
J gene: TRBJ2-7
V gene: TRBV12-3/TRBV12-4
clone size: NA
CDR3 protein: CSPSDSLGHYEQYF
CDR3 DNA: TGTTCACCCTCGGACAGCCTGGGTCACTACGAGCAGTACTTC

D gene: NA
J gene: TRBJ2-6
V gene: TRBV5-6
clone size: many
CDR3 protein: CASSSVGNWGSGANVLTF
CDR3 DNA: TGTGCCAGCAGCTCAGTCGGGAATTGGGGCTCTGGGGCCAACGTCCTGACTTTC

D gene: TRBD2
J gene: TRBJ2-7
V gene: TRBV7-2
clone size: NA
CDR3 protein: CASSLPLAAFTYEQYF
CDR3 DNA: TGTGCCAGCAGCTTACCCCTAGCGGCGTTTACCTACGAGCAGTACTTC

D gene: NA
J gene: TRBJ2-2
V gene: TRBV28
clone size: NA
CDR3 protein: CASSSQGPNTGELFF
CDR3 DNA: TGTGCCAGCAGTTCTCAGGGGCCAAACACCGGGGAGCTGTTTTTT

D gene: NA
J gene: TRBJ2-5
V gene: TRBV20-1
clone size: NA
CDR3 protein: CSARGPPLLMAQYF
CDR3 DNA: TGCAGTGCTAGAGGGCCCCCTCTCCTGATGGCCCAGTACTTC

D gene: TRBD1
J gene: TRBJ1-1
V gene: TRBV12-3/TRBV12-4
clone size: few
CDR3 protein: CASSSQTGRGNTEAFF
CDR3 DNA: TGTGCCAGCAGTTCCCAGACAGGGAGGGGTAACACTGAAGCTTTCTTT

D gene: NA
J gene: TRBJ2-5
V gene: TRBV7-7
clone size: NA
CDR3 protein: CASSSGLNFQETQYF
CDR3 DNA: TGTGCTAGCAGCTCCGGACTGAATTTCCAAGAGACCCAGTACTTC

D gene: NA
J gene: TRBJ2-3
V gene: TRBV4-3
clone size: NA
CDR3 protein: CASSPRPF
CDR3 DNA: TGCGCCAGCAGCCCCCGTCCTTTT

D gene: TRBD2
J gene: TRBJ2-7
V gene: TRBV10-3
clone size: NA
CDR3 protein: CAVRPGTSGRGPYEEYF
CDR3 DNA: TGTGCCGTCCGCCCCGGGACTAGCGGGAGGGGGCCCTACGAGGAGTACTTC

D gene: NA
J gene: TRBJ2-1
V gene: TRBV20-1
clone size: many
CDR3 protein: CSARYSGNEQFF
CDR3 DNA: TGCAGTGCTAGGTACAGCGGGAATGAGCAGTTCTTC

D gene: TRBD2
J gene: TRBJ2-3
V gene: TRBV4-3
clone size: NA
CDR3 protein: CASSHSGGTDTQYF
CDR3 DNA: TGCGCCAGCAGCCATTCGGGAGGGACAGATACGCAGTATTTT

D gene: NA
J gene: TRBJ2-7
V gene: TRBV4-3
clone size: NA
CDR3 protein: CASSQSGYYEQYF
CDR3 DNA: TGCGCCAGCAGCCAATCAGGCTACTACGAGCAGTACTTC

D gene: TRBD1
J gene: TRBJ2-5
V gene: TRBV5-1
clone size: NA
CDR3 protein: CASSVTGETRYF
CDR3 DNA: TGCGCCAGCAGCGTTACAGGGGAGACCCGGTACTTC

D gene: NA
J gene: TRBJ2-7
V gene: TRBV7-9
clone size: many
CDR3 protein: CASSEGVEQYF
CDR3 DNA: TGTGCCAGCAGCGAGGGTGTCGAGCAGTACTTC

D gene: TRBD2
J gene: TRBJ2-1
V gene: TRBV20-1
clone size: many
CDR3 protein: CSAPGEGGYNEQFF
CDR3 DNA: TGCAGTGCCCCCGGGGAGGGAGGATACAATGAGCAGTTCTTC

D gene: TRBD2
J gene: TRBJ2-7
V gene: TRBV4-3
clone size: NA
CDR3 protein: CASSQGLRWLAGVTYEQYF
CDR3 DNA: TGCGCCAGCAGCCAAGGTTTAAGGTGGCTAGCGGGAGTCACCTACGAGCAGTACTTC

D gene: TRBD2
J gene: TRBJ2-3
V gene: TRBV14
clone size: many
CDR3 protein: CASSQDVVRLASDTQYF
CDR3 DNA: TGTGCCAGCAGCCAAGACGTCGTTCGACTAGCGTCAGATACGCAGTATTTT

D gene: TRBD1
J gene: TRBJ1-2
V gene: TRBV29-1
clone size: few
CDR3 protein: CSVRDRPNYGYTF
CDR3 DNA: TGCAGCGTTCGGGACAGGCCGAACTATGGCTACACCTTC

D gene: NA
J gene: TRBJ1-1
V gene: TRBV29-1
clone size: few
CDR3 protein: CSVVKDTEAFF
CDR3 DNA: TGCAGCGTTGTAAAGGACACTGAAGCTTTCTTT

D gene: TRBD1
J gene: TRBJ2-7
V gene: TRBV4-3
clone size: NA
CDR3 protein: CASIIHQTGGVDEQYF
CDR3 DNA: TGCGCCAGCATAATCCACCAGACAGGGGGTGTGGACGAGCAGTACTTC

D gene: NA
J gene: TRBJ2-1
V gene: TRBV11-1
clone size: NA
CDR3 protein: CASSPFRGGDYNEQFF
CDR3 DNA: TGTGCCAGCAGCCCGTTCCGGGGCGGGGATTACAATGAGCAGTTCTTC

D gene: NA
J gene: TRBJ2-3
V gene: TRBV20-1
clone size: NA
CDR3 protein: CSATAVWSTDTQYF
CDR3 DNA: TGCAGTGCCACGGCGGTCTGGTCGACAGATACGCAGTATTTT

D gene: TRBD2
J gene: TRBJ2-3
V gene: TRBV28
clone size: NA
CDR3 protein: CASSPPSGEPADTQYF
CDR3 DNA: TGTGCCAGCAGTCCTCCTAGCGGGGAGCCGGCAGATACGCAGTATTTT

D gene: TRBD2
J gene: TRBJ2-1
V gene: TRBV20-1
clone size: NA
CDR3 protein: CSARASLLAGGGYNEQFF
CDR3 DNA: TGCAGTGCTAGAGCTTCCCTTTTAGCGGGAGGGGGATACAATGAGCAGTTCTTC

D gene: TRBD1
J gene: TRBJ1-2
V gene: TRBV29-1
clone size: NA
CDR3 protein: CSVPDRGRLFPNYGYTF
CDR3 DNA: TGCAGCGTCCCGGACAGGGGGCGACTCTTTCCTAACTATGGCTACACCTTC